This note documents a single TCR beta chain sequence. The entry originates in a study of blood T cell repertoires in COVID-19. Using immunoSEQ multiplex PCR, the repertoire was profiled, and TCRdb retains in-frame clones only, with some absent. The data show 260,000 or so clones, approximately 82% seen once. The V segment lost 4 bases and the J segment 9 bases; nucleotides outside the gene matches: 8. Germline assignment: CDR1 LGHDT and CDR2 YNNKEL (reference sequence). The CDR3 has 14 residues. This sequence was found in an elderly man with acute or convalescent COVID-19. This chain links TRBV3-1 (or the pseudogene TRBV3-2) with TRBJ2-1; 8 positions agree with TRBD2. Sequencing was performed on peripheral blood. CDR3: CASSPPPGGREQFF. CDR3 sequence (DNA): TGTGCCAGCAGCCCCCCTCCGGGGGGGCGTGAGCAGTTCTTC.